This T cell receptor beta chain derives from a study of beta chain features in type 1 diabetes. Germline values: CDR1 MDHEN, CDR2 SYDVKM. This CDR3 comprises 16 residues. V was clipped by 2 bases and J by 4 bases, with 17 bases between them. The authors reverse transcribed all of the isolated RNA, so sequencing captured expressed TCRB transcripts. Sequencing was performed with immunoSEQ multiplex PCR; in TCRdb, only in-frame clones are kept and a portion is missing. The table lists around 350,000 clones, 10% to 15% of them singletons. This clone was counted between two and nine times. The chain links TRBV28 to TRBJ1-2; perhaps TRBD1 as D (6 bases). Sequencing used naive CD4+ T cells from blood. The TCR comes from a man aged 18 to 30 in good health. CDR3 protein: CASSLVSPGQLYGYTF. CDR3 nucleotide sequence: TGTGCCAGCAGTTTAGTGTCCCCCGGACAGCTCTATGGCTACACCTTC.